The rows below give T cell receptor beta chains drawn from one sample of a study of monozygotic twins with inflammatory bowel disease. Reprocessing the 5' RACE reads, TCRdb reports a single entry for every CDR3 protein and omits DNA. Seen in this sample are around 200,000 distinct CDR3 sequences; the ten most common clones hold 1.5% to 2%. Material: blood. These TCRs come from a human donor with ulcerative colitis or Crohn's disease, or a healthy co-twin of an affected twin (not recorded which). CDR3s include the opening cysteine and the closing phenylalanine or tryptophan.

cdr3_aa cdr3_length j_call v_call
CASTRQGSTNEKLFF 15 TRBJ1-4 TRBV5-1
CASSLLGLAGDQETQYF 17 TRBJ2-5 TRBV5-1
CASSPGVQPQHF 12 TRBJ1-5 TRBV12-3/TRBV12-4
CATSATPGGANTGELFF 17 TRBJ2-2 TRBV24-1
CASSPYGPRQAEAFF 15 TRBJ1-1 TRBV18
CASSLQGWDEQYF 13 TRBJ2-7 TRBV6-5
CAAGGQGDRSSTGELFF 17 TRBJ2-2 TRBV28
CASSWGASGVYNEQFF 16 TRBJ2-1 TRBV5-1
CASSPDGLEQYF 12 TRBJ2-7 TRBV3-1
CASTPGREQYF 11 TRBJ2-7 TRBV6-6
CASSLQENTEAFF 13 TRBJ1-1 TRBV7-3
CASSESDGLYGYTF 14 TRBJ1-2 TRBV6-1
CASSLRGALEAGELFF 16 TRBJ2-2 TRBV2
CASSFLYNEQFF 12 TRBJ2-1 TRBV12-3/TRBV12-4
CASSFGQRPNYGYTF 15 TRBJ1-2 TRBV5-8
CASSDSGDRGTGELFF 16 TRBJ2-2 TRBV6-4
CSASRSDRGNTEAFF 15 TRBJ1-1 TRBV20-1
CSARPERGESLADTQYF 17 TRBJ2-3 TRBV20-1
CASSPGPQKGDTDTQYF 17 TRBJ2-3 TRBV5-1
CASSFLPDSNQPQHF 15 TRBJ1-5 TRBV5-5
CASSESATVAYEQYF 15 TRBJ2-7 TRBV2
CASSATWSRHGELFF 15 TRBJ2-2 TRBV9
CASSLGQGQGEQFF 14 TRBJ2-1 TRBV5-1
CASSQKSTGWNTEAFF 16 TRBJ1-1 TRBV4-1
CSALGLAGGRYEQFF 15 TRBJ2-1 TRBV20-1
CASNLENTGELFF 13 TRBJ2-2 TRBV2
CASSLGAGTPNTEAFF 16 TRBJ1-1 TRBV7-8
CASNPTGQETQYF 13 TRBJ2-5 TRBV27
CASSLLAGGPASEQFF 16 TRBJ2-1 TRBV5-1
CASSLGRQGDLSYNSPLHF 19 TRBJ1-6 TRBV6-5
CASSIQENNQPQHF 14 TRBJ1-5 TRBV7-2
CASSFGGPTTYGYTF 15 TRBJ1-2 TRBV7-9
CSVSGRTTNEQFF 13 TRBJ2-1 TRBV29-1
CSALRFLTEAFF 12 TRBJ1-1 TRBV20-1
CASSLGGSNNEQFF 14 TRBJ2-1 TRBV12-3/TRBV12-4
CASATGDTGELFF 13 TRBJ2-2 TRBV5-1
CASSLVRDEQYF 12 TRBJ2-7 TRBV5-1
CASSRLAGGSDTQYF 15 TRBJ2-3 TRBV3-1
CASSTPGGQETQYF 14 TRBJ2-5 TRBV5-1
CASSDRDRYNEQFF 14 TRBJ2-1 TRBV7-9
CATSKDLRGVGNTIYF 16 TRBJ1-3 TRBV15
CASSFDVGGSEKLFF 15 TRBJ1-4 TRBV5-5